This TCR beta chain was identified in a study of blood T cells in healthy people across ages. Findings of the study overall: Leaving the PBMCs unsorted stopped any conclusive comparison of naive versus antigen-experienced cells.

The CDR3 sequence is 14 residues long. The germline V and J ends were trimmed by 5 bases and 0 bases, with 10 bases remaining between them. Germline CDR1 and CDR2: SNHLY and FYNNEI. Donors ranged from about 6 to 95 years old and were healthy Caucasians in Russia. Samples had at least 7 million PBMCs isolated from them. Together with a sample-barcoded 5' primer, a J-beta primer mix was included in a second PCR lasting roughly 6 to 12 cycles. TCRdb itself ran the 5' RACE reads through MiXCR, one entry per CDR3 protein. Among around 800,000 distinct CDR3 sequences listed, less than 70% were seen once. Details on this clonotype: Its specificity is unknown.

This sequence was found in a man older than 75 in good health. The J gene is TRBJ1-2, the V gene TRBV2, with D uncertain. The sequenced sample was blood. As DNA, the CDR3 is TGTGCCAGCAGTCAGGACGGAGCTAACTATGGCTACACCTTC. Translated: CASSQDGANYGYTF. Using reference TRBV2 and TRBJ1-2 for the parts outside the CDR3, the full variable domain is EPEVTQTPSHQVTQMGQEVILRCVPISNHLYFYWYRQILGQKVEFLVSFYNNEISEKSEIFDDQFSVERPDGSNFTLKIRSTKLEDSAMYFCASSQDGANYGYTFGSGTRLTVV.